This TCR beta chain was identified during a study of blood T cells in healthy people across ages. General study findings and limits: More naive CD4+ cells and higher diversity were found in long-lived than in aged donors.

Turning to this clonotype: What it binds is unknown.

Alongside a J-beta primer mix, a sample-barcoded 5' primer served in a second PCR lasting about 7 to 12 cycles. In TCRdb, the 5' RACE reads were re-called with MiXCR into one record per CDR3 protein. In the table there are some 1.5 million distinct CDR3 sequences, about 45% of which are singletons. Germline values: CDR1 SEHNR, CDR2 FQNEAQ (reference sequence). V dropped 2 bases and J dropped 3 bases, with 6 bases sitting between them. This CDR3 has 13 residues. Collection of 8.5 to 10 milliliters of peripheral blood was performed for each donor. The authors isolated at least 6.5 million PBMCs per sample.

The chain links TRBV7-9 to TRBJ2-3; no firm D call. The TCR originated in a woman aged 18-29 years in good health. Material: blood. CDR3 DNA sequence: TGTGCCAGCAGCTTACGGCTGACAGATACGCAGTATTTT. Translated: CASSLRLTDTQYF.